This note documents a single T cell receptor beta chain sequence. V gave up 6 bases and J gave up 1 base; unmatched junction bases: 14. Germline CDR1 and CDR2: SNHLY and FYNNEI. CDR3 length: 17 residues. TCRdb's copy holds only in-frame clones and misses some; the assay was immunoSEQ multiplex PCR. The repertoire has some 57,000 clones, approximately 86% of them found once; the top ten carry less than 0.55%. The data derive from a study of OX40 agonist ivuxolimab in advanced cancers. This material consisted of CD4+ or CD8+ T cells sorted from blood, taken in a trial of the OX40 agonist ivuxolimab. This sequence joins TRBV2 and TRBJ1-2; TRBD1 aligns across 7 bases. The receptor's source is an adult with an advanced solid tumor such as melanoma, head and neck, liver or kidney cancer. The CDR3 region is CASRKRTGVEFNYGYTF. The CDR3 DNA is TGTGCCAGCAGGAAGAGAACAGGGGTCGAATTTAACTATGGCTACACCTTC.